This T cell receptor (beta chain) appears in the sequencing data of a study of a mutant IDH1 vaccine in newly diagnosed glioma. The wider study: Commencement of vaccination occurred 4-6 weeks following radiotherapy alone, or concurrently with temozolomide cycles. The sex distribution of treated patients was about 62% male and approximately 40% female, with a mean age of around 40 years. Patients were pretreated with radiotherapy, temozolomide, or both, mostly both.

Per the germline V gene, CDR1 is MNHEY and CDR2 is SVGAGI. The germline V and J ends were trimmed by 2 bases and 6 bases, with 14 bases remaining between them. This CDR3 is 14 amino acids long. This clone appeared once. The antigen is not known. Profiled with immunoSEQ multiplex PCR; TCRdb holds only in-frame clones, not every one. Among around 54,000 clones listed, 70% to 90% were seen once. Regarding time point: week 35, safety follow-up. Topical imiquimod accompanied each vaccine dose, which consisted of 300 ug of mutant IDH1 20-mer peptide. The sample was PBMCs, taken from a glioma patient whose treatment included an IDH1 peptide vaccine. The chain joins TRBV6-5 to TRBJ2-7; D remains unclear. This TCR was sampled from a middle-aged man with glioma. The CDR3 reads CASSYLRILGEQYF. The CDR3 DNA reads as TGTGCCAGCAGTTACCTCCGTATCCTTGGCGAGCAGTACTTC.